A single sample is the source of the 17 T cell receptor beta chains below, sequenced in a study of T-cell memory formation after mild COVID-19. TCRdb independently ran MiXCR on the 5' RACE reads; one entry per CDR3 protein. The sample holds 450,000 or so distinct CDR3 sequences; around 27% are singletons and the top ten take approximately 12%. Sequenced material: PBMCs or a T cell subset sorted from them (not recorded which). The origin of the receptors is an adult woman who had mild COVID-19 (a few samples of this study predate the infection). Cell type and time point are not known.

For the CDR3, the DNA is TGTGCCAGCAGTCCTATCGGCGGGGGGTCCGATGAGCAGTTCTTC. Translated, it gives CASSPIGGGSDEQFF. This chain connects TRBV6-4 to TRBJ2-1; 8 positions match TRBD2. Germline V lookup: CDR1 MRHNA, CDR2 SNTAGT. Trimming cost V 5 bases and J 8 bases; bases outside gene matches: 11. The CDR3 consists of 15 residues.

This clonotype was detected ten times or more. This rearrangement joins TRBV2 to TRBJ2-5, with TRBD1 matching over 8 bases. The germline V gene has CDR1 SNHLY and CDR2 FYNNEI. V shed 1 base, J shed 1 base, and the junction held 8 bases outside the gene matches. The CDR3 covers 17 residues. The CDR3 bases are TGTGCCAGCAGTGAAGTCTGGGGCAGGGGGCGCCAAGAGACCCAGTACTTC. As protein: CASSEVWGRGRQETQYF.

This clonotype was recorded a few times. CDR3 in DNA: TGCAGTGCTAGGCTGCCAAACCCTGAAGCTTTCTTT. It encodes CSARLPNPEAFF. The rearrangement uses TRBV20-1 and TRBJ1-1; D not resolved. This CDR3 contains 12 residues. Trimming left V 3 bases short and J 6 bases short, with 11 bases between. Germline assignment: CDR1 DFQATT and CDR2 SNEGSKA (reference sequence).

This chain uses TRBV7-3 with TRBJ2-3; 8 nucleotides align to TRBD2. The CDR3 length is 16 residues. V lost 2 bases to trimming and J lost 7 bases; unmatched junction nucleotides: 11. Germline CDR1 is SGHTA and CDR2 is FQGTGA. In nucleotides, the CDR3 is TGTGCCAGCAGCTTAGGAGTGTCTCGGGGGGGAAATACGCAGTATTTT. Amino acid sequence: CASSLGVSRGGNTQYF.

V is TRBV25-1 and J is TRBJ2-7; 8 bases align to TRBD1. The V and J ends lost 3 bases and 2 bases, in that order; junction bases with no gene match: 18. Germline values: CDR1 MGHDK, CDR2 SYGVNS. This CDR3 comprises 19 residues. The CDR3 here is CASSETQTKDRDIPYEQYF. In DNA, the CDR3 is TGTGCCAGCAGTGAGACACAGACAAAGGACAGGGACATCCCCTACGAGCAGTACTTC.

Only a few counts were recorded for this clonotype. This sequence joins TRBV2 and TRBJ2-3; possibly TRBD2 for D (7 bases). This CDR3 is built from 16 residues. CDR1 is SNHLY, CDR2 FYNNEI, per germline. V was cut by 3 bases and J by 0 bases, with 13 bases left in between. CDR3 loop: CASSDGGGGSTDTQYF. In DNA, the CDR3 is TGTGCCAGCAGTGACGGAGGGGGGGGAAGCACAGATACGCAGTATTTT.

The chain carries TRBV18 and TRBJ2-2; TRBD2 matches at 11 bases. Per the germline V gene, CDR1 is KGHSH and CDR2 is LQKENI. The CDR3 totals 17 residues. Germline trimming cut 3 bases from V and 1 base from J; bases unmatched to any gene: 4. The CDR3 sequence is CASSPTGTSGNTGELFF. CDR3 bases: TGTGCCAGCTCACCTACCGGGACTAGCGGGAACACCGGGGAGCTGTTTTTT. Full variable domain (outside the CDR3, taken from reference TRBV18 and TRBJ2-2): NAGVMQNPRHLVRRRGQEARLRCSPMKGHSHVYWYRQLPEEGLKFMVYLQKENIIDESGMPKERFSAEFPKEGPSILRIQQVVRGDSAAYFCASSPTGTSGNTGELFFGEGSRLTVL.

CDR3 sequence reads: CASNGPEGGYSYEQYF. In DNA form, the CDR3 reads TGTGCCAGCAATGGCCCAGAGGGGGGGTACTCCTACGAGCAGTACTTC. This sequence joins TRBV25-1 and TRBJ2-7; D might be TRBD2 (7 bases). The CDR3 length is 16 residues. The germline gives CDR1 MGHDK, CDR2 SYGVNS. V shed 7 bases and J shed 0 bases, with 19 bases lying between them.

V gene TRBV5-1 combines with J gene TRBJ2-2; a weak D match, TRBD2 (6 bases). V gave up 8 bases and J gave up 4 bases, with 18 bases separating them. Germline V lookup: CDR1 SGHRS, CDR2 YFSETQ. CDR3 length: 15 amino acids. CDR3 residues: CASRDDSGITGELFF. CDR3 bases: TGCGCCAGTAGAGACGATAGCGGCATCACCGGGGAGCTGTTTTTT.

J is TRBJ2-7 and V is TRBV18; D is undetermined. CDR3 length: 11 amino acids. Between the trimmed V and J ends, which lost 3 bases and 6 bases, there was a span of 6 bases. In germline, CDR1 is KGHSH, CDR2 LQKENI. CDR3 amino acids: CASSPKGEQYF. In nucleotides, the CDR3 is TGTGCCAGCTCACCGAAAGGCGAGCAGTACTTC.

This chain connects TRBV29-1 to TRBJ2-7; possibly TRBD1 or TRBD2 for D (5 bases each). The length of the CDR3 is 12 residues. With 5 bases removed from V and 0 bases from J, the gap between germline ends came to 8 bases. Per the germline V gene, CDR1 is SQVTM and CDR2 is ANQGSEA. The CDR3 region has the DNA TGCAGCGTTTGGGGGAACTCCTACGAGCAGTACTTC. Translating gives CSVWGNSYEQYF.

This CDR3 reads CASSLRGYTMNTEAFF. CDR3 nucleotide sequence: TGTGCCAGCAGTTTACGGGGATACACCATGAACACTGAAGCTTTCTTT. This sequence joins TRBV27 and TRBJ1-1; D is uncertain. This CDR3 spans 16 amino acids. The V end was cut by 2 bases, the J end by 0 bases, with 13 bases between. The germline gives CDR1 MNHEY, CDR2 SMNVEV (reference sequence).

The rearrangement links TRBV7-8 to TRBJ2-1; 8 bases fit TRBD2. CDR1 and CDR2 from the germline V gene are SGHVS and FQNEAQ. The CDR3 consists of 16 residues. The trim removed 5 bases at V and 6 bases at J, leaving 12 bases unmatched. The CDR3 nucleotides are TGTGCCAGCAGCGTCGAGGGACTAGTAATCTCCAATGAGCAGTTCTTC. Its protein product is CASSVEGLVISNEQFF.

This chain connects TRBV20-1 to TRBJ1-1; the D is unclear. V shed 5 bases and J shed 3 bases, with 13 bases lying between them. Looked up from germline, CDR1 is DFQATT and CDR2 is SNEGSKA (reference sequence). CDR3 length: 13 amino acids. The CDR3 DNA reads TGCAGTGCTCTTCGGGTAGCGCACACTGAAGCTTTCTTT. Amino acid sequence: CSALRVAHTEAFF.

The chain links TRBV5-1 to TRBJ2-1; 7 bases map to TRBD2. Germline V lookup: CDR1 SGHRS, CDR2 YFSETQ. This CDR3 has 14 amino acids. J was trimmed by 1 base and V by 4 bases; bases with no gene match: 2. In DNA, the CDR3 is TGCGCCAGCAGCGGGGGGGTTTCCTACAATGAGCAGTTCTTC. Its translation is CASSGGVSYNEQFF.

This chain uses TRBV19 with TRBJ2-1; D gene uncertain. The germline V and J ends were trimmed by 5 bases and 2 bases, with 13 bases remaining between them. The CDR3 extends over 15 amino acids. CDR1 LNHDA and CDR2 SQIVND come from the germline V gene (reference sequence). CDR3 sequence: CASSARVETYNEQFF. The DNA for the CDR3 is TGTGCCAGTAGTGCTCGGGTCGAAACCTACAATGAGCAGTTCTTC.

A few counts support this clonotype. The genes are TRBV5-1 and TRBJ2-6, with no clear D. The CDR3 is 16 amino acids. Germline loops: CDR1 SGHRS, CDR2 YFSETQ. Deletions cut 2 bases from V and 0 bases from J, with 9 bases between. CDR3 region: CASSLNAGSGANVLTF. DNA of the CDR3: TGCGCCAGCAGCTTAAACGCAGGCTCTGGGGCCAACGTCCTGACTTTC.